This T cell receptor (beta chain) was recovered during a study of blood T cell repertoires in COVID-19. Method: immunoSEQ multiplex PCR; TCRdb's copy keeps in-frame clones and lacks some. Of over 85,000 clones in the sample, about 85% were seen once. This CDR3 is built from 17 residues. V shed 5 bases and J 1 base; nucleotides not matched to a gene: 9. The germline gives CDR1 SGHAT, CDR2 FQNNGV. The sequencing input was peripheral blood. V gene TRBV11-2 combines with J gene TRBJ1-1; 11 positions match TRBD1. The clonotype originates from a human donor in a cohort sampled during active COVID-19. The CDR3 DNA is TGTGCCAGCAGCCGAAGGGTAGGACAGGGGGCGAACACTGAAGCTTTCTTT. Its protein product is CASSRRVGQGANTEAFF.